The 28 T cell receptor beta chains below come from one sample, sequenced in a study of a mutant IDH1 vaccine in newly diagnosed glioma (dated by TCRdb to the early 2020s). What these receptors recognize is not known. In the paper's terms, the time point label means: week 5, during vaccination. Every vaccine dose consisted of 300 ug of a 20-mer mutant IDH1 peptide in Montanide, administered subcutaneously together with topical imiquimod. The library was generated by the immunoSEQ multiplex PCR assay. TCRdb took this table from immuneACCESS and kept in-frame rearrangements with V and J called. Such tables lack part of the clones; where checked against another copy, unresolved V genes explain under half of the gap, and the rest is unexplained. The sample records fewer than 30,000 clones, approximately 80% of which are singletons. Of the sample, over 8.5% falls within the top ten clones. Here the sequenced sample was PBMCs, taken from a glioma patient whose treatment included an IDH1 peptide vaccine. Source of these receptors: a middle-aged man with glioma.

Here the CDR3 reads CASRQLSVQYV. As DNA, the CDR3 is TGTGCCAGCAGACAACTATCGGTGCAGTACGTC. V usage is TRBV21-1 and J usage is TRBJ2-7; TRBD2, the table's D call, lacks a check against the DNA. TRBV21-1 is termed a pseudogene. This CDR3 is 11 amino acids long.

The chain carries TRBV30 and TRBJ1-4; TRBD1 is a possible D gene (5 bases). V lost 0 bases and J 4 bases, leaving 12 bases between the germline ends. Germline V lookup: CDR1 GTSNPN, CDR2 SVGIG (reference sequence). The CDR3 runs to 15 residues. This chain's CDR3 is CAWSVGTSVNEKLFF. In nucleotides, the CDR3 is TGTGCCTGGAGTGTTGGGACCTCAGTTAATGAAAAACTGTTTTTT.

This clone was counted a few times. The CDR3 DNA is TGTGCCAGCAGCTCAGGGGGCTCTAACTATGGCTACACCTTC. It yields the protein CASSSGGSNYGYTF. The rearrangement uses TRBV7-2 and TRBJ1-2, with 8 bases lining up with TRBD1. Per the germline V gene, CDR1 is SGHTA and CDR2 is FQGNSA. The CDR3 has 14 amino acids. V was pared by 4 bases and J by 0 bases, with 1 base of the junction left unmatched. The full variable domain, completed using reference TRBV7-2 and TRBJ1-2, is GAGVSQSPSNKVTEKGKDVELRCDPISGHTALYWYRQSLGQGLEFLIYFQGNSAPDKSGLPSDRFSAERTGGSVSTLTIQRTQQEDSAVYLCASSSGGSNYGYTFGSGTRLTVV.

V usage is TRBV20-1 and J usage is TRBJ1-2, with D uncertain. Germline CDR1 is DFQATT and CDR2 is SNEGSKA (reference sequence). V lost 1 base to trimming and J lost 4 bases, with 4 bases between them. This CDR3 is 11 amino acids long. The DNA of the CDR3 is TGCAGTGCTAGAGCCGGCTATGGCTACACCTTC. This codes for CSARAGYGYTF.

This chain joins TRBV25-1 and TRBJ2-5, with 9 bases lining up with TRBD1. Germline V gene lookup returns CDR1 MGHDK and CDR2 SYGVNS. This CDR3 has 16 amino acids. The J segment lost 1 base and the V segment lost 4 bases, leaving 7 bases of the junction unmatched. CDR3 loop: CASSVPGQGSQETQYF. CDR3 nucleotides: TGTGCCAGCAGTGTTCCGGGACAGGGCTCCCAAGAGACCCAGTACTTC. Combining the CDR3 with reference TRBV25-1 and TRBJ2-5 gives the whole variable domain EADIYQTPRYLVIGTGKKITLECSQTMGHDKMYWYQQDPGMELHLIHYSYGVNSTEKGDLSSESTVSRIRTEHFPLTLESARPSHTSQYLCASSVPGQGSQETQYFGPGTRLLVL.

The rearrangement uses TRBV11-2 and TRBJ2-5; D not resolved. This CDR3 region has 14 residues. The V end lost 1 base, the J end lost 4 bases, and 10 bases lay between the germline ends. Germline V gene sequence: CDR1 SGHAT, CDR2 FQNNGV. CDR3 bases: TGTGCCAGCAGCTTAGTATCTTCAGGAGAGACCCAGTACTTC. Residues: CASSLVSSGETQYF.

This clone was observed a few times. In DNA, the CDR3 is TGTGCCACTGGGCAGGGGTCGGATGGCTACACCTTC. This translates into CATGQGSDGYTF. This chain links TRBV18 with TRBJ1-2; tentative D call: TRBD1 (6 bases). CDR1 is KGHSH, CDR2 LQKENI, per germline. CDR3 length: 12 residues. With 10 bases removed from V and 6 bases from J, the gap between germline ends came to 15 bases.

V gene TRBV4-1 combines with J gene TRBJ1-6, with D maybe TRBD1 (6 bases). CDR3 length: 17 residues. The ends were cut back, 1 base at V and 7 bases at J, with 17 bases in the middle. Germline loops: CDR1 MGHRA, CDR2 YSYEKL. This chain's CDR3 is CASSQGKGGTENSPLHF. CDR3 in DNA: TGCGCCAGCAGCCAAGGAAAAGGGGGGACGGAAAATTCACCCCTCCACTTT.

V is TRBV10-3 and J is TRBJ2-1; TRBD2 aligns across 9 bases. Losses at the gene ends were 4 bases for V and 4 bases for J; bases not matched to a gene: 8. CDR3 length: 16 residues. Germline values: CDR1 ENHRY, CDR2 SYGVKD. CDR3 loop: CAISGRASGEYNEQFF. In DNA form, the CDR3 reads TGTGCCATCAGTGGTCGGGCTAGCGGGGAGTACAATGAGCAGTTCTTC.

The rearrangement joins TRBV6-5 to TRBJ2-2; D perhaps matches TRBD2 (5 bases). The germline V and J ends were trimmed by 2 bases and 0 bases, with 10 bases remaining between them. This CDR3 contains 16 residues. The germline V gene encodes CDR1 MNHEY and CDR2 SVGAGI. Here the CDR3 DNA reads TGTGCCAGCAGTTACAGGTGGGAGACGAACACCGGGGAGCTGTTTTTT. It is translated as CASSYRWETNTGELFF.

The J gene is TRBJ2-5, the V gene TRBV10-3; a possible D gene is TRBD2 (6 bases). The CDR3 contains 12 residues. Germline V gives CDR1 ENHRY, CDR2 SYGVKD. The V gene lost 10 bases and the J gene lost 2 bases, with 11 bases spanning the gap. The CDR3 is CATGTAQETQYF. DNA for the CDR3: TGTGCCACTGGGACTGCGCAAGAGACCCAGTACTTC.

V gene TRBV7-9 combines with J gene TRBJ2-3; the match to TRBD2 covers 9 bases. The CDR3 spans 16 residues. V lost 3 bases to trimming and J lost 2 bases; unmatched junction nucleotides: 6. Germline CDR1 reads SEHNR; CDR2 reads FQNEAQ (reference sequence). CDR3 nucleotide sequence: TGTGCCAGCAGCTTTGGGGCTAGCGGGATCACAGATACGCAGTATTTT. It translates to CASSFGASGITDTQYF.

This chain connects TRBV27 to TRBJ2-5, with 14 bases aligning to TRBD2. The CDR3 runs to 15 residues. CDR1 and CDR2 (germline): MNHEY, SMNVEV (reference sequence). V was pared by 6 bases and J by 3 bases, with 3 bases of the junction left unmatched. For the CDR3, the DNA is TGTGCCAGCAGCCGGACTAGCGGGAGGAAAGAGACCCAGTACTTC. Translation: CASSRTSGRKETQYF.

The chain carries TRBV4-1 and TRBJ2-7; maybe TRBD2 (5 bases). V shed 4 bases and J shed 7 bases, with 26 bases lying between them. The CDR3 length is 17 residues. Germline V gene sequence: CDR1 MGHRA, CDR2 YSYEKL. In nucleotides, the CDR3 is TGCGCCAGCAGCCCTAAAGAGAGGGCCCAAAGAGGAGGAGAGCAGTACTTC. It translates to CASSPKERAQRGGEQYF.

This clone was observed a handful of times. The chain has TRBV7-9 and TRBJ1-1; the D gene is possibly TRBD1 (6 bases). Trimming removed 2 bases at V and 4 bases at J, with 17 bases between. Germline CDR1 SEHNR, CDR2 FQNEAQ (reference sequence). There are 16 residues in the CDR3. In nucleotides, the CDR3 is TGTGCCAGCAGCTTACTATCTTACAGGGACCCCACTGAAGCTTTCTTT. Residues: CASSLLSYRDPTEAFF.

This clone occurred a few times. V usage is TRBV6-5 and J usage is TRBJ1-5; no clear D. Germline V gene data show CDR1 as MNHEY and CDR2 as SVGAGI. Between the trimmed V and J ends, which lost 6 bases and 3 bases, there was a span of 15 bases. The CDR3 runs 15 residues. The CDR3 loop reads CASRRDNSDNQPQHF. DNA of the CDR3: TGTGCCAGCAGGAGAGACAACTCAGACAATCAGCCCCAGCATTTT.

CDR3 amino acids: CASSQHSSVQPQHF. CDR3 DNA: TGTGCCAGCAGCCAGCACAGTTCCGTTCAGCCCCAGCATTTT. The chain has TRBV7-2 and TRBJ1-5; D is uncertain. CDR3 length: 14 residues. Germline V gene data show CDR1 as SGHTA and CDR2 as FQGNSA. The ends were cut back, 5 bases at V and 6 bases at J, with 14 bases in the middle. The full variable domain, rest sourced from reference TRBV7-2 and TRBJ1-5, is GAGVSQSPSNKVTEKGKDVELRCDPISGHTALYWYRQSLGQGLEFLIYFQGNSAPDKSGLPSDRFSAERTGGSVSTLTIQRTQQEDSAVYLCASSQHSSVQPQHFGDGTRLSIL.

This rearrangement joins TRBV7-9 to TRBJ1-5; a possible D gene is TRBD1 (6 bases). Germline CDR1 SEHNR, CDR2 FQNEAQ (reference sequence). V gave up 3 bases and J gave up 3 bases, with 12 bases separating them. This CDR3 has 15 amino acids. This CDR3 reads CASSLGAGANQPQHF. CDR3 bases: TGTGCCAGCAGCTTGGGGGCAGGGGCCAATCAGCCCCAGCATTTT.

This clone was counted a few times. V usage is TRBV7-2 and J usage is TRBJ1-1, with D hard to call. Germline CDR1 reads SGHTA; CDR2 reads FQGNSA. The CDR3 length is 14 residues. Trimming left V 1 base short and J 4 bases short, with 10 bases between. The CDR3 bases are TGTGCCAGCAGCTTAGATAGGTGGGGCACTGAAGCTTTCTTT. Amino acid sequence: CASSLDRWGTEAFF.

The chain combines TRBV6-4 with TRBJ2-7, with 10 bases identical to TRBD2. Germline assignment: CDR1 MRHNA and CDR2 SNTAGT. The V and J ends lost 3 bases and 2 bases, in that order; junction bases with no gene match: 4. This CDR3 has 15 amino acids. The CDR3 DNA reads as TGTGCCAGCAGTGAACTAGCGGGATTGCCCTACGAGCAGTACTTC. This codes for CASSELAGLPYEQYF.

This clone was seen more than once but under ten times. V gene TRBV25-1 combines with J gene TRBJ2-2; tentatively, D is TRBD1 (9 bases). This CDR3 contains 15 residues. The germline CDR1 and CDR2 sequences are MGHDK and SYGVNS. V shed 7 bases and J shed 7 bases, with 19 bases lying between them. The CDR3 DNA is TGTGCCAGCACCGGGGGGGACAGGGACAACGGGGAGCTGTTTTTT. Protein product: CASTGGDRDNGELFF.

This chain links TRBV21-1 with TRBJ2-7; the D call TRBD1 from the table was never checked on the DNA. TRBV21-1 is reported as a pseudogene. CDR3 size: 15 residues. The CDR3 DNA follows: TGTGCCAGCAGCAAACCGGGACAACTTTCCTACGAGCAGTACGTC. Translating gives CASSKPGQLSYEQYV.

The CDR3 reads CASSPSPTYEQYF. The CDR3 DNA sequence: TGTGCCAGCAGCCCCTCTCCTACTTACGAGCAGTACTTC. This chain joins TRBV11-2 and TRBJ2-7; D not certain. The CDR3 is made up of 13 amino acids. V lost 5 bases to trimming and J lost 4 bases, with 12 bases between them. Germline V gene lookup returns CDR1 SGHAT and CDR2 FQNNGV.

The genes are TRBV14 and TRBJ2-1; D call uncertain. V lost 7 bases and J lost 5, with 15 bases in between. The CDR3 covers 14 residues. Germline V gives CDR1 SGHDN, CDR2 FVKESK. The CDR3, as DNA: TGTGCCAGCATAGACGCCCAAATGAACAATGAGCAGTTCTTC. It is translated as CASIDAQMNNEQFF. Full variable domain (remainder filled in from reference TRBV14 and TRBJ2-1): EAGVTQFPSHSVIEKGQTVTLRCDPISGHDNLYWYRRVMGKEIKFLLHFVKESKQDESGMPNNRFLAERTGGTYSTLKVQPAELEDSGVYFCASIDAQMNNEQFFGPGTRLTVL.

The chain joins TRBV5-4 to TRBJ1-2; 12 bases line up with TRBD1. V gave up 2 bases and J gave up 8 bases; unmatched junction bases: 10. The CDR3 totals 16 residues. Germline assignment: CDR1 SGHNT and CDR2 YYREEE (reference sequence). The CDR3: CASSLILGQGAVGYTF. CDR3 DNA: TGTGCCAGCAGCTTAATCCTGGGACAGGGGGCTGTCGGCTACACCTTC.

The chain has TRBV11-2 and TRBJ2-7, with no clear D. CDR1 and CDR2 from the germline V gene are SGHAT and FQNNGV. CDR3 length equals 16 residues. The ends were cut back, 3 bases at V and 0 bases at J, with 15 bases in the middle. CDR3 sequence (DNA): TGTGCCAGCAGCTTTCTGAGAGGAAGACACTCCTACGAGCAGTACGTC. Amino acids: CASSFLRGRHSYEQYV.

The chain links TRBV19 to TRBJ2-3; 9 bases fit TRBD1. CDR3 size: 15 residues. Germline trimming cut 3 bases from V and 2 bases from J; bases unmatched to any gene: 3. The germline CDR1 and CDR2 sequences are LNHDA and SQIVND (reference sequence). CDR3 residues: CASSMTGGNTDTQYF. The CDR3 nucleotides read TGTGCCAGTAGTATGACAGGGGGAAACACAGATACGCAGTATTTT. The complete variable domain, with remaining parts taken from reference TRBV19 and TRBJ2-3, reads DGGITQSPKYLFRKEGQNVTLSCEQNLNHDAMYWYRQDPGQGLRLIYYSQIVNDFQKGDIAEGYSVSREKKESFPLTVTSAQKNPTAFYLCASSMTGGNTDTQYFGPGTRLTVL.

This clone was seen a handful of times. The CDR3: CASEGGGNTIYF. The CDR3, as DNA: TGTGCCAGCGAAGGGGGGGGAAACACCATATATTTT. This sequence joins TRBV6-1 and TRBJ1-3; a weak D match, TRBD1 (6 bases). The length of the CDR3 is 12 residues. Trimming removed 8 bases at V and 4 bases at J, with 9 bases between. Germline CDR1 and CDR2: MNHNS and SASEGT.